These 13 T cell receptor beta chains came from one sample sequenced in a study of monozygotic twins with inflammatory bowel disease. Using the 5' RACE reads, TCRdb records one entry per CDR3 protein without DNA. In all, the sample yields about 43,000 distinct CDR3 sequences. Sequences were obtained from blood. The receptors were gathered from a human donor with ulcerative colitis or Crohn's disease, or a healthy co-twin of an affected twin (not recorded which).

The V and J genes are TRBV5-1 and TRBJ2-4; the TRBD1 assignment by TCRdb is unverifiable without DNA. Germline V gene lookup returns CDR1 SGHRS and CDR2 YFSETQ. The CDR3 is made up of 15 amino acids. The CDR3 here is CASSPGNLAKNIQYF.

The V and J genes are TRBV5-1 and TRBJ2-2; absent DNA, TCRdb's TRBD1 call cannot be checked. Germline lookup yields CDR1 SGHRS and CDR2 YFSETQ. The CDR3 is 14 residues long. The CDR3: CASKGGPNTGELFF.

The chain couples TRBV20-1 to TRBJ2-1. Per the germline V gene, CDR1 is DFQATT and CDR2 is SNEGSKA (reference sequence). CDR3 length equals 13 residues. This chain's CDR3 is CSARESVWGEQFF.

The rearrangement links TRBV29-1 to TRBJ1-1; lacking DNA, the TRBD1 call made by TCRdb goes unchecked. This CDR3 has 18 amino acids. In germline, CDR1 is SQVTM, CDR2 ANQGSEA. The CDR3 region is CSVEDPKTGDFLNTEAFF.

V gene TRBV6-1 combines with J gene TRBJ1-5; as DNA is missing, the TRBD1 call by TCRdb cannot be tested. This CDR3 has 14 amino acids. Per the germline V gene, CDR1 is MNHNS and CDR2 is SASEGT. CDR3 protein: CASRQGGTGQPQHF.

The rearrangement links TRBV28 to TRBJ2-4. This CDR3 is built from 15 residues. Looked up from germline, CDR1 is MDHEN and CDR2 is SYDVKM. This CDR3 reads CASSLVGSGKNIQYF.

This sequence joins TRBV11-2 and TRBJ2-3; TCRdb indicates TRBD2, and absent DNA this call remains unverified. The CDR3 has 15 amino acids. CDR1 is SGHAT, CDR2 FQNNGV, per germline. CDR3 loop: CASSLGLLSTDTQYF.

The rearrangement uses TRBV7-9 and TRBJ2-7. CDR3 length: 13 residues. The germline V gene has CDR1 SEHNR and CDR2 FQNEAQ (reference sequence). The CDR3 reads CASSYTGTYEQYF.

The chain uses TRBV7-2 and TRBJ2-1; the TRBD1 assignment by TCRdb is unverifiable without DNA. Germline V lookup: CDR1 SGHTA, CDR2 FQGNSA. The CDR3 consists of 15 residues. The CDR3 is CASSFSPGGINEQFF.

This chain connects TRBV29-1 to TRBJ1-5; TCRdb returns TRBD1, unconfirmable since there is no DNA. Germline loops: CDR1 SQVTM, CDR2 ANQGSEA. The CDR3 runs 15 residues. CDR3 residues: CSVGDNNSHNQPQHF.

The chain employs TRBV28 and TRBJ2-5; the TRBD2 assignment by TCRdb is unverifiable without DNA. In germline, CDR1 is MDHEN, CDR2 SYDVKM. This CDR3 spans 18 amino acids. Here the CDR3 reads CASRARGLASRAGETQYF.

This chain connects TRBV6-6 to TRBJ2-1; as DNA is missing, the TRBD2 call by TCRdb cannot be tested. The CDR3 loop spans 14 amino acids. Per germline, CDR1 MNHNY and CDR2 SVGAGI (reference sequence). The CDR3 loop reads CASRTLSEGNEQFF.

The chain has TRBV29-1 and TRBJ2-5; TCRdb selects TRBD1, and the lack of DNA leaves this call unchecked. CDR1 is SQVTM and CDR2 is ANQGSEA in the germline V gene. The CDR3 length is 15 residues. The CDR3 is CSVGGAPQGPETQYF.